One and the same sample provided the 30 T cell receptor beta chains below, sequenced in a study of CD8 T cells in ankylosing spondylitis. Using its own MiXCR run on the 5' RACE reads, TCRdb lists one record per CDR3 protein. In the table there are about 160,000 distinct CDR3 sequences, roughly 18% of which are singletons. The material sequenced was blood, either unsorted or a sorted T cell fraction (not recorded which). These receptors were taken from a male donor with ankylosing spondylitis or in good health (not recorded which).

Remarks on this clonotype: This clone may be a read error of a much larger clone one base away. The J gene is TRBJ2-1, the V gene TRBV5-6; no clear D. Germline V gives CDR1 SGHDT, CDR2 YYEEEE. CDR3 size: 17 residues. V lost 4 bases to trimming and J lost 3 bases, with 20 bases between them. CDR3 in DNA: TGTGCCAGCAGCCCCCCGGCTGGCTCGCGGCGCTACAATGAGCAGTTCTTC. This gives the protein CASSPPAGSRRYNEQFF.

There are a few counts of this clonotype. CDR3 amino acids: CSARRNRVGTEAFF. In DNA form, the CDR3 reads TGCAGTGCTCGACGAAACAGGGTGGGTACTGAAGCTTTCTTT. The J gene is TRBJ1-1, the V gene TRBV20-1, with D possibly matching TRBD1 (6 bases). Trimming left V 5 bases short and J 5 bases short, with 18 bases between. CDR1 DFQATT and CDR2 SNEGSKA come from the germline V gene (reference sequence). This CDR3 region has 14 residues.

This clonotype showed up just a few times. The chain is built from TRBV5-6 and TRBJ2-7, with TRBD2 as a possible D gene (6 bases). This CDR3 spans 16 amino acids. Germline assignment: CDR1 SGHDT and CDR2 YYEEEE. Trimming took off 0 bases at V and 0 bases at J, with 13 bases between the two ends. CDR3 in DNA: TGTGCCAGCAGCTTGGAAATGGGGCGGGACTCCTACGAGCAGTACTTC. Translation: CASSLEMGRDSYEQYF. Combining the CDR3 with reference TRBV5-6 and TRBJ2-7 gives the whole variable domain DAGVTQSPTHLIKTRGQQVTLRCSPKSGHDTVSWYQQALGQGPQFIFQYYEEEERQRGNFPDRFSGHQFPNYSSELNVNALLLGDSALYLCASSLEMGRDSYEQYFGPGTRLTVT.

This clonotype was found a few times. V is TRBV5-1 and J is TRBJ2-1, with 13 bases that match TRBD2. The germline gives CDR1 SGHRS, CDR2 YFSETQ. Trimming removed 3 bases from V and 7 bases from J; junction bases left unmatched: 7. The CDR3 is 16 amino acids. The CDR3 region is CASSSSGLAGPNEQFF. The CDR3 coding sequence is TGCGCCAGCAGCTCCTCGGGACTAGCGGGACCTAATGAGCAGTTCTTC. Looking up the rest from reference TRBV5-1 and TRBJ2-1 gives the full variable domain: KAGVTQTPRYLIKTRGQQVTLSCSPISGHRSVSWYQQTPGQGLQFLFEYFSETQRNKGNFPGRFSGRQFSNSRSEMNVSTLELGDSALYLCASSSSGLAGPNEQFFGPGTRLTVL.

The chain carries TRBV11-3 and TRBJ2-2; D unclear. The CDR3 runs to 15 residues. Germline CDR1 is SGHNT and CDR2 is YENEEA. The V and J ends lost 5 bases and 6 bases respectively, with 16 bases between them. The chain's CDR3 is CASSPTPDAAGELFF. The DNA of the CDR3 is TGTGCCAGCAGCCCCACCCCAGACGCGGCCGGGGAGCTGTTTTTT.

This clonotype was observed many times. This chain uses TRBV27 with TRBJ2-7; perhaps D is TRBD1 or TRBD2 (6 bases each). The CDR3 extends over 14 amino acids. Germline V gene data show CDR1 as MNHEY and CDR2 as SMNVEV (reference sequence). Deletions cut 3 bases from V and 6 bases from J, with 15 bases between. CDR3 residues: CASSLRGELGEQYF. The CDR3, as DNA: TGTGCCAGCAGTTTGAGGGGGGAATTGGGCGAGCAGTACTTC.

CDR3 bases: TGTGCCATCAGTGAGACAGGGGACACACTGCCCCAGCATTTT. Residues: CAISETGDTLPQHF. The chain has TRBV10-3 and TRBJ1-5, with 7 bases that match TRBD1. The CDR3 is 14 amino acids. V gave up 2 bases and J gave up 9 bases; unmatched junction bases: 7. From germline, CDR1 is ENHRY and CDR2 SYGVKD.

This clonotype was found many times. The CDR3 region is CASSLERVEETQYF. The CDR3 DNA reads as TGCGCCAGCAGCTTGGAGAGGGTTGAAGAGACCCAGTACTTC. The chain carries TRBV5-1 and TRBJ2-5, with D perhaps TRBD2 (5 bases). There are 14 residues in the CDR3. Per germline, CDR1 SGHRS and CDR2 YFSETQ. With 0 bases removed from V and 3 bases from J, the gap between germline ends came to 9 bases.

This clonotype was seen many times. The chain combines TRBV4-2 with TRBJ2-7; 9 nucleotides agree with TRBD2. V shed 0 bases and J 12 bases; nucleotides not matched to a gene: 12. Looked up from germline, CDR1 is LGHNA and CDR2 is YNFKEQ. CDR3 length equals 15 residues. CDR3 amino acids: CASSQEKLAGPRLYF. The CDR3 DNA sequence: TGTGCCAGCAGCCAAGAAAAACTAGCGGGCCCCCGGTTGTACTTC.

This chain uses TRBV7-9 with TRBJ1-1; D gene uncertain. In germline, CDR1 is SEHNR, CDR2 FQNEAQ (reference sequence). The CDR3 is 14 amino acids. With 5 bases removed from V and 1 base from J, the gap between germline ends came to 11 bases. The CDR3 bases are TGTGCCAGCAGCACCGACGTCAGGAACACTGAAGCTTTCTTT. Amino acid sequence: CASSTDVRNTEAFF.

The chain has TRBV7-9 and TRBJ1-6; no reliable D call. The CDR3 loop spans 11 amino acids. Germline V CDR1 and CDR2: SEHNR, FQNEAQ (reference sequence). The V gene lost 4 bases and the J gene lost 6 bases, with 1 base spanning the gap. This chain's CDR3 is CASSSNSPLHF. CDR3 bases: TGTGCCAGCAGCTCTAATTCACCCCTCCACTTT.

In its sample, this clonotype was seen a few times. The rearrangement joins TRBV7-9 to TRBJ1-1; the match to TRBD1 covers 7 bases. From germline, CDR1 is SEHNR and CDR2 FQNEAQ (reference sequence). Unmatched junction bases numbered 10, after V lost 6 bases and J lost 0 bases. This CDR3 spans 16 amino acids. The CDR3 DNA sequence: TGTGCCAGCAGTTTATCGGGACAGATGATGAACACTGAAGCTTTCTTT. Translation gives CASSLSGQMMNTEAFF.

This clonotype has ten or more counts. The V call is TRBV4-1, the J call TRBJ2-7; D may match TRBD1 or TRBD2 (5 bases each). CDR3 length equals 16 residues. Deletions cut 0 bases from V and 7 bases from J, with 19 bases between. Per germline, CDR1 MGHRA and CDR2 YSYEKL. The CDR3 is CASSQDQGTERREQYF. CDR3 nucleotide sequence: TGCGCCAGCAGCCAAGATCAGGGTACTGAGCGGAGGGAGCAGTACTTC.

This clonotype was recorded at least ten times. The CDR3 loop is CSVRTGYNSPLHF. The DNA of the CDR3 is TGCAGCGTTAGGACAGGGTATAATTCACCCCTCCACTTT. The genes are TRBV29-1 and TRBJ1-6; 8 nucleotides align to TRBD1. Germline V gives CDR1 SQVTM, CDR2 ANQGSEA. V shed 5 bases and J 4 bases; nucleotides not matched to a gene: 1. There are 13 residues in the CDR3.

This clonotype was observed a handful of times. The chain combines TRBV6-1 with TRBJ1-2, with TRBD1 as a possible D gene (6 bases). Germline values: CDR1 MNHNS, CDR2 SASEGT. V lost 2 bases and J 7 bases, leaving 11 bases between the germline ends. The CDR3 is made up of 13 amino acids. The CDR3 loop is CASSELQGRGYTF. The CDR3, as DNA: TGTGCCAGCAGTGAACTACAGGGCCGTGGCTACACCTTC.

In this sample, this clonotype turned up many times. The chain links TRBV12-3 or TRBV12-4 to TRBJ1-5; 7 positions match TRBD1. Losses at the gene ends were 7 bases for V and 4 bases for J; bases not matched to a gene: 4. The CDR3 is 13 residues long. As DNA, the CDR3 is TGTGCCAGCACCCCGACAGGGAATCAGCCCCAGCATTTT. Protein sequence: CASTPTGNQPQHF.

The chain uses TRBV27 and TRBJ1-1; weak D call: TRBD1 (5 bases). Trimming removed 2 bases at V and 3 bases at J, with 13 bases between. Germline assignment: CDR1 MNHEY and CDR2 SMNVEV (reference sequence). There are 15 residues in the CDR3. The CDR3 region is CASSLLGGEYTEAFF. The CDR3 nucleotides are TGTGCCAGCAGTTTACTGGGGGGAGAGTACACTGAAGCTTTCTTT.

This clonotype was recorded many times. This chain uses TRBV24-1 with TRBJ2-3; TRBD2 is a possible D gene (6 bases). Germline CDR1 KGHDR, CDR2 SFDVKD. This CDR3 has 16 amino acids. The ends were cut back, 2 bases at V and 6 bases at J, with 17 bases in the middle. DNA of the CDR3: TGTGCCACCAGTGATTCGGGACTTCCTTGGGCGGATACGCAGTATTTT. It yields the protein CATSDSGLPWADTQYF.

A few counts support this clonotype. The V gene is TRBV7-9, the J gene TRBJ2-5; D is possibly TRBD1 or TRBD2 (7 bases each). Germline V gene lookup returns CDR1 SEHNR and CDR2 FQNEAQ (reference sequence). The V gene lost 4 bases and the J gene lost 3 bases, with 15 bases spanning the gap. CDR3 size: 15 residues. Written as DNA, the CDR3 is TGTGCCAGCAGCTCCTGGGAGGGACAGAAAGAGACCCAGTACTTC. Translation: CASSSWEGQKETQYF.

At least ten counts were recorded for this clonotype. V and J are TRBV10-3 and TRBJ2-1; 14 bases fit TRBD2. From germline, CDR1 is ENHRY and CDR2 SYGVKD. V dropped 6 bases and J dropped 1; count of bases not matched to a gene: 5. This CDR3 spans 17 amino acids. CDR3 DNA sequence: TGTGCCATCAGATCCGGGACTAGCGGGAGTTCCTACAATGAGCAGTTCTTC. Protein sequence: CAIRSGTSGSSYNEQFF.

This clonotype was detected ten times or more. The gene calls are TRBV20-1 and TRBJ2-7; D is possibly TRBD1 (6 bases). The length of the CDR3 is 13 residues. Trimming removed 6 bases from V and 0 bases from J, with 12 bases in between. Germline assignment: CDR1 DFQATT and CDR2 SNEGSKA (reference sequence). CDR3 sequence (DNA): TGCAGTGCAGAGACAGGAACCTCCTACGAGCAGTACTTC. Residues: CSAETGTSYEQYF.

In its sample, this clonotype was seen a few times. The chain links TRBV24-1 to TRBJ2-7; no firm D call. The CDR3 consists of 13 residues. Trimming left V 9 bases short and J 1 base short, with 12 bases between. Looked up from germline, CDR1 is KGHDR and CDR2 is SFDVKD. For the CDR3, the DNA is TGTGCCACCGGAACAGCGAATTCCTACGAGCAGTACTTC. Translated, it gives CATGTANSYEQYF.

The CDR3 sequence is CASSRSSGTDTQYF. In nucleotides, the CDR3 is TGTGCCAGCAGCCGAAGCAGCGGGACAGATACGCAGTATTTT. This sequence joins TRBV7-2 and TRBJ2-3; a possible D gene is TRBD2 (6 bases). Looked up from germline, CDR1 is SGHTA and CDR2 is FQGNSA. V lost 5 bases and J lost 3, with 12 bases in between. The CDR3 is 14 residues long.

Regarding this clonotype: Given a much more abundant clone one base away, this may be a read error. The genes are TRBV5-1 and TRBJ1-5; 7 positions agree with TRBD1. The germline V gene encodes CDR1 SGHRS and CDR2 YFSETQ. The CDR3 sequence is 16 residues long. Unmatched junction bases numbered 8, after V lost 0 bases and J lost 5 bases. Here the CDR3 reads CASSLGDSGPYQPQHF. The CDR3 bases are TGCGCCAGCAGCTTGGGGGACAGCGGGCCGTATCAGCCCCAGCATTTT.

This clonotype was counted ten times or more. V usage is TRBV9 and J usage is TRBJ1-5; TRBD1 agrees at 7 bases. CDR1 is SGDLS, CDR2 YYNGEE, per germline. The CDR3 is 16 amino acids. V lost 3 bases and J lost 2; bases outside the gene matches: 8. Here the CDR3 reads CASSAGGLGGNQPQHF. The CDR3 coding sequence is TGTGCCAGCAGCGCAGGGGGTCTAGGGGGCAATCAGCCCCAGCATTTT. The full variable domain, rest sourced from reference TRBV9 and TRBJ1-5, is DSGVTQTPKHLITATGQRVTLRCSPRSGDLSVYWYQQSLDQGLQFLIQYYNGEERAKGNILERFSAQQFPDLHSELNLSSLELGDSALYFCASSAGGLGGNQPQHFGDGTRLSIL.

This clonotype was seen ten or more times. The chain links TRBV25-1 to TRBJ2-1; D not resolved. CDR3 size: 17 residues. CDR1 is MGHDK and CDR2 is SYGVNS in the germline V gene. Trimming removed 5 bases at V and 3 bases at J, with 20 bases between. The CDR3 region is CASSRGGPIWGYNEQFF. The CDR3 nucleotides read TGTGCCAGCAGTCGAGGTGGGCCGATTTGGGGCTACAATGAGCAGTTCTTC.

There are a few counts of this clonotype. V is TRBV10-3 and J is TRBJ1-2; D may be TRBD1 (5 bases). The germline V gene has CDR1 ENHRY and CDR2 SYGVKD. V dropped 3 bases and J dropped 6 bases, with 11 bases sitting between them. CDR3 length: 13 amino acids. The CDR3: CAISEGKGNGYTF. The CDR3 coding sequence is TGTGCCATCAGTGAAGGAAAGGGGAATGGCTACACCTTC.

The chain recombines TRBV5-1 with TRBJ2-2; D might be TRBD2 (6 bases). With 1 base removed from V and 5 bases from J, the gap between germline ends came to 12 bases. The V gene's germline CDR1 is SGHRS and CDR2 YFSETQ. The CDR3 spans 15 residues. CDR3 nucleotide sequence: TGCGCCAGCAGCTTGCGGGGGTTTGAGACCGGGGAGCTGTTTTTT. This translates into CASSLRGFETGELFF.

This clonotype was observed a handful of times. The chain links TRBV3-1 to TRBJ2-7; possibly TRBD1 or TRBD2 for D (5 bases each). Germline CDR1 LGHDT, CDR2 YNNKEL (reference sequence). The CDR3 has 12 residues. V shed 6 bases and J shed 3 bases, with 9 bases lying between them. The CDR3 spells CASRGDGYEQYF. The CDR3 coding sequence is TGTGCCAGCAGAGGGGACGGCTACGAGCAGTACTTC.

Remarks on this clonotype: A clone one base away is much larger, so this may be a read error. This chain connects TRBV5-1 to TRBJ2-5; weak D call: TRBD1 (6 bases). The V end was cut by 2 bases, the J end by 1 base, with 9 bases between. Germline-derived CDR1 and CDR2 are SGHRS and YFSETQ. This CDR3 contains 14 residues. The DNA of the CDR3 is TGCGCCAGCAGCTTCGGACAGAGCCAAGAGACCCAGTACTTC. Residues: CASSFGQSQETQYF. The complete variable domain, with remaining parts taken from reference TRBV5-1 and TRBJ2-5, reads KAGVTQTPRYLIKTRGQQVTLSCSPISGHRSVSWYQQTPGQGLQFLFEYFSETQRNKGNFPGRFSGRQFSNSRSEMNVSTLELGDSALYLCASSFGQSQETQYFGPGTRLLVL.